The T cell receptor (beta chain) described here comes from a study of cytomegalovirus exposure and HLA in healthy donors. On the study more broadly: Most donors, approximately 82% of over 350 genotyped, fell in the Caucasian-associated ancestry cluster.

Primers included in the PCR were 60 Vbeta and 13 Jbeta primers. The method was immunoSEQ multiplex PCR; TCRdb's version includes in-frame clones alone and lacks a portion of them. The sample holds 150,000 or so clones, roughly 80% seen once. Study-level findings and limits: Analyzed later, most CMV-associated TCR beta chains appeared HLA-restricted. Reportedly, diagnosis of cytomegalovirus status by the classifier showed high specificity and sensitivity. In a later analysis, HLA-associated beta chains showed higher expansion and lower generation probabilities than comparable chains.

This clone showed up just a few times. Its antigen is not identified. CDR1 and CDR2 from the germline V gene are SGHNT and YYREEE (reference sequence). V was clipped by 0 bases and J by 7 bases; unmatched bases: 5. The CDR3 contains 17 residues. This receptor was obtained from a female donor in good health and CMV-seronegative. Sequenced input: PBMCs. The chain uses TRBV5-4 and TRBJ2-1; 15 nucleotides line up with TRBD2. In nucleotides, the CDR3 is TGTGCCAGCAGCTTGGGCGGACTAGCGGGAGGGGTGAATGAGCAGTTCTTC. It yields the protein CASSLGGLAGGVNEQFF.